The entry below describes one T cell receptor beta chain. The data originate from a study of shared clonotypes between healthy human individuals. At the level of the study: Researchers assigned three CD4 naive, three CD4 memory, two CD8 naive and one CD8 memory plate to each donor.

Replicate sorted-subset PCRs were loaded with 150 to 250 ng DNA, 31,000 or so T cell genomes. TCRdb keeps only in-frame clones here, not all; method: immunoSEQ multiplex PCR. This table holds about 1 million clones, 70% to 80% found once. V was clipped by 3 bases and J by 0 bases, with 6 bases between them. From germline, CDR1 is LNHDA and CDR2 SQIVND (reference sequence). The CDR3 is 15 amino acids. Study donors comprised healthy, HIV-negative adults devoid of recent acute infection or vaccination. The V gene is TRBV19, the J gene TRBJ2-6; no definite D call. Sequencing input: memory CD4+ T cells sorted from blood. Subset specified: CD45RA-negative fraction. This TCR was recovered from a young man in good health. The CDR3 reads CASSMGSSGANVLTF. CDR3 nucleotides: TGTGCCAGTAGTATGGGATCCTCTGGGGCCAACGTCCTGACTTTC.